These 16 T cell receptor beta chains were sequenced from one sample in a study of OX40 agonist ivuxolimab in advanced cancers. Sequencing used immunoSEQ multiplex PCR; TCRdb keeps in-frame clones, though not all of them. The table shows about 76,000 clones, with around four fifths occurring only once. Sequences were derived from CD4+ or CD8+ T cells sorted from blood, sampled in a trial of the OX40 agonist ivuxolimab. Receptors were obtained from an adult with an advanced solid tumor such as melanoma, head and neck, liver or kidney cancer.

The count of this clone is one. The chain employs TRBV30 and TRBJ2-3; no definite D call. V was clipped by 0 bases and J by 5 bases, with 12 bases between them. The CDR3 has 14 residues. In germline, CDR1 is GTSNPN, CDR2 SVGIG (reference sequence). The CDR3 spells CAWSVSRYIDTQYF. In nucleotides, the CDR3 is TGTGCCTGGAGTGTATCACGGTACATAGATACGCAGTATTTT.

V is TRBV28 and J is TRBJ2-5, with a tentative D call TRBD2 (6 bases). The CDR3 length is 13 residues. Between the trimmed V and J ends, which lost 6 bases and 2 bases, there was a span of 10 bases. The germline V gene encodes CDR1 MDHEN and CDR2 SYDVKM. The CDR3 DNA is TGTGCCAGCAGGGGGGGACCTCAAGAGACCCAGTACTTC. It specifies CASRGGPQETQYF.

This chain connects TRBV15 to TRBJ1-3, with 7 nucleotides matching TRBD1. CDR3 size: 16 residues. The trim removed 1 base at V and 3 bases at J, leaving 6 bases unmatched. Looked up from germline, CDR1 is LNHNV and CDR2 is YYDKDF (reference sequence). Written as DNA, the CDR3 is TGTGCCACCAGCAGAGGGGCGCCAGGGGGTGGAAACACCATATATTTT. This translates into CATSRGAPGGGNTIYF. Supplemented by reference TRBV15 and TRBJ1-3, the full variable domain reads DAMVIQNPRYQVTQFGKPVTLSCSQTLNHNVMYWYQQKSSQAPKLLFHYYDKDFNNEADTPDNFQSRRPNTSFCFLDIRSPGLGDTAMYLCATSRGAPGGGNTIYFGEGSWLTVV.

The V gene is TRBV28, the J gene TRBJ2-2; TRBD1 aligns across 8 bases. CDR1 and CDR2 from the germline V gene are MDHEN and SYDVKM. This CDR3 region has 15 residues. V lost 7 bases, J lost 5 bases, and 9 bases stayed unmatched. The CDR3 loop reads CASKRAGGRTGELFF. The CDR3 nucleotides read TGTGCCAGCAAAAGGGCAGGGGGCCGGACCGGGGAGCTGTTTTTT.

The CDR3 nucleotides read TGTGCCAGCAGCTTAGCAACAGATTGGTCTGGGGCCAACGTCCTGACTTTC. This sequence encodes CASSLATDWSGANVLTF. The J gene is TRBJ2-6, the V gene TRBV7-2; D is ambiguous. Germline assignment: CDR1 SGHTA and CDR2 FQGNSA. V was cut by 0 bases and J by 1 base, with 10 bases left in between. The CDR3 length is 17 residues.

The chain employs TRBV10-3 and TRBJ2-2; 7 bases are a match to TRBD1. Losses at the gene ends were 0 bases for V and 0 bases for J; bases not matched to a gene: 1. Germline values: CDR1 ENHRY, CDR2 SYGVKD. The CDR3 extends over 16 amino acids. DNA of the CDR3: TGTGCCATCAGTGAGTCGGGACAGACGAACACCGGGGAGCTGTTTTTT. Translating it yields CAISESGQTNTGELFF.

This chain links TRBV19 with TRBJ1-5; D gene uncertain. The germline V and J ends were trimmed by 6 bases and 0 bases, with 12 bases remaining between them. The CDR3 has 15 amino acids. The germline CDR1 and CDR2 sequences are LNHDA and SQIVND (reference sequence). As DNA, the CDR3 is TGTGCCAGTAGCAAGGAGGGTTATAGCAATCAGCCCCAGCATTTT. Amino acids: CASSKEGYSNQPQHF.

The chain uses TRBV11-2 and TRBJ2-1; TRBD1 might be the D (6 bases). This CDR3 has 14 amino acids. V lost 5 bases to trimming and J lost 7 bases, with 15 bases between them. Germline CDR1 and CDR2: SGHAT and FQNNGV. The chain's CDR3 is CASSADRQGNEQFF. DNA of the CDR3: TGTGCCAGCAGCGCCGACAGGCAAGGGAATGAGCAGTTCTTC.

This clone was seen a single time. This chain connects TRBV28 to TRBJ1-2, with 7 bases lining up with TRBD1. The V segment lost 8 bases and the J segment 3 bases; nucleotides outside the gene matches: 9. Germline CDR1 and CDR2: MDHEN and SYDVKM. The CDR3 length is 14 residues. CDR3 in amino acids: CASGVTGEDYGYTF. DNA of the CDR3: TGTGCCAGCGGAGTAACAGGGGAGGACTATGGCTACACCTTC.

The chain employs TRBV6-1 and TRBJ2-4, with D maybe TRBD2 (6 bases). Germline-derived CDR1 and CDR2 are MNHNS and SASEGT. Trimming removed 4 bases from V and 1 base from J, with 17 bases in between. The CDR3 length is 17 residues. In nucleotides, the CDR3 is TGTGCCAGCAGTGGCCCCGAGGGGAGCGGGGCCAAAAACATTCAGTACTTC. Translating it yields CASSGPEGSGAKNIQYF.

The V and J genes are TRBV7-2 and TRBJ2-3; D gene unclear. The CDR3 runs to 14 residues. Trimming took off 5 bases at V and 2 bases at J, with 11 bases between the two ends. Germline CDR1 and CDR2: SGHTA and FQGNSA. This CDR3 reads CASSPSRATDTQYF. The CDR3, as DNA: TGTGCCAGCAGCCCGTCGAGAGCCACAGATACGCAGTATTTT.

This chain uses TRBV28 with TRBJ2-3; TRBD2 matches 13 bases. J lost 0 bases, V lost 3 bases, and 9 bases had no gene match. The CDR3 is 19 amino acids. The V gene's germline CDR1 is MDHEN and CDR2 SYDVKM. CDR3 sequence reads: CASSFYGTSGTSSTDTQYF. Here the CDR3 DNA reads TGTGCCAGCAGTTTTTATGGGACTAGCGGGACCTCTAGCACAGATACGCAGTATTTT.

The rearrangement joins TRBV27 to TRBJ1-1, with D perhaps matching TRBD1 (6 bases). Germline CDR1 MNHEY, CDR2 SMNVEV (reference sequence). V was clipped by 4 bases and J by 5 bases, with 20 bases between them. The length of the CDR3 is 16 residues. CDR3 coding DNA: TGTGCCAGCAGTTCCAGCCAAACATTAGGGGGAACTGAAGCTTTCTTT. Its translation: CASSSSQTLGGTEAFF.

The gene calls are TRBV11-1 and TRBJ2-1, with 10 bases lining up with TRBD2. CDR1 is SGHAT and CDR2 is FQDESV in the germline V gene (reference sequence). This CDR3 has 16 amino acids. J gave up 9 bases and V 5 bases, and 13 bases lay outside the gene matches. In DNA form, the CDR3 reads TGTGCCAGCAGCAAGATCAGCGGGAGGGGGGGCGGTGAGCAGTTCTTC. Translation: CASSKISGRGGGEQFF. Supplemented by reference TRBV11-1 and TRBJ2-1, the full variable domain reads EAEVAQSPRYKITEKSQAVAFWCDPISGHATLYWYRQILGQGPELLVQFQDESVVDDSQLPKDRFSAERLKGVDSTLKIQPAELGDSAMYLCASSKISGRGGGEQFFGPGTRLTVL.

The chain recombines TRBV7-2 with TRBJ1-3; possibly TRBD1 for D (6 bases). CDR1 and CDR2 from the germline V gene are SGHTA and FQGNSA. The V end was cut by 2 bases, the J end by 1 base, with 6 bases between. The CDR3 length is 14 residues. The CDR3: CASSLTGSGNTIYF. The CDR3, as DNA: TGTGCCAGCAGCTTAACAGGGTCTGGAAACACCATATATTTT.

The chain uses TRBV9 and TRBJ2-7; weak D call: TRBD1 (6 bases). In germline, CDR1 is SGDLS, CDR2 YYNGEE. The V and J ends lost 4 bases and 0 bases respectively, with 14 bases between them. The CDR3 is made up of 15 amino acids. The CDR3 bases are TGTGCCAGCAGCCGGCAGGGCAGGGGCTCCTACGAGCAGTACTTC. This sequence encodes CASSRQGRGSYEQYF.